This TCR beta chain comes out of a study of graft-versus-host responses after intestinal transplantation. Study in general: Transplants were multivisceral, liver-intestinal, or isolated intestinal.

Study conclusions and caveats: Subjects displaying graft-donor T cell macrochimerism possessed elevated graft-versus-host to host-versus-graft clonal ratios inside allografts.

A word on this clone: What it binds is not known.

Assay used: immunoSEQ multiplex PCR; TCRdb lists only in-frame clones, some missing. The sample lists 25,000 to 30,000 clones; approximately 90% were seen once. The clonotype comes from a human patient who received an intestinal transplant, so some T cells may come from the graft donor. The source material was PBMCs, sampled around 62 weeks after intestinal transplantation.

The CDR3 DNA reads as TGTGCCAGCAGCTTACCCGGACAGGGCCCGCAAGAGACCCAGTACTTC. Its protein is CASSLPGQGPQETQYF. The chain recombines TRBV7-9 with TRBJ2-5; 8 nucleotides line up with TRBD1. CDR3 length: 16 amino acids. Germline V CDR1 and CDR2: SEHNR, FQNEAQ (reference sequence). J was trimmed by 2 bases and V by 2 bases; bases with no gene match: 7.